Below, one T cell receptor (beta chain) is given with its context. The CDR3 contains 14 residues. V dropped 5 bases and J dropped 3 bases, with 14 bases sitting between them. CDR1 is SGHAT, CDR2 FQNNGV, per germline. The record originates from a study of blood T cell repertoires in COVID-19. About the research overall: Samples came from the United States, Italy and Spain, spanning acute and convalescent COVID-19. In each case, the material was cDNA or gDNA derived from T cells, B-cell-depleted T cells, or PBMCs.

Original analysis: Estimation of nucleated cell counts relied on the amplification of reference gene primers. Sequencing was performed with immunoSEQ multiplex PCR; in TCRdb, only in-frame clones are kept and a portion is missing. V, J and clone size were drawn from that table, and D and trimming were deduced from the DNA. This table holds around 200,000 clones, roughly 89% found once. V is TRBV11-2 and J is TRBJ2-7; a possible D gene is TRBD2 (5 bases). This sequence originates from a man aged 60-69 years who had recovered from COVID-19. Sequencing was carried out using peripheral blood. The CDR3 sequence: CASSLSDGGYEQYF. The CDR3 DNA sequence: TGTGCCAGCAGCCTCTCTGACGGAGGCTACGAGCAGTACTTC.